The clone carrying this T cell receptor beta chain was detected many times. Its matching antigen is unknown. Per germline, CDR1 KGHSH and CDR2 LQKENI. The junction had 3 bases not matched to a gene; V was cut back by 3 bases and J by 7 bases. This CDR3 is 14 amino acids long. This sample is part of a study of post-analysis software for immune sequencing data. General observations from the study: TRBV5-6, TRBV5-1 and TRBV20-1 were among 4 or 5 TRBV segments more frequent in patients than controls.

Unique-molecular-identifier-tagged TCR beta cDNA libraries were used. From the PCR reads, TCRdb called clonotypes with MiXCR, one entry per CDR3 protein. The sample lists roughly 700,000 distinct CDR3 sequences, 25% to 30% occurring once. The V gene is TRBV18, the J gene TRBJ1-6; TRBD1 aligns across 7 bases. The TCR was taken from a girl under 18 with multiple sclerosis. The sample was blood. The CDR3 is CASSPGQANSPLHF. CDR3 nucleotides: TGTGCCAGCTCACCCGGACAGGCCAATTCACCCCTCCACTTT.